Listed below are T cell receptor beta chains from one sample, sequenced in a study of blood T cell repertoires in COVID-19. Here immunoSEQ multiplex PCR was the method, and the copy in TCRdb shows in-frame clones only, minus some. The sample comprises some 180,000 clones, around 83% of which are singletons, and 13% rests with the top ten. Sequencing used peripheral blood. These receptors were obtained from a human donor in a cohort sampled during active COVID-19. Both conserved end residues are part of each CDR3. Each record gives: CDR3 DNA, CDR3 protein, V gene, clone size, J gene, D gene. D genes are given only for firm matches. The size field is filled for only some rows; it gives once, few, many or a size class.

CDR3 DNA: TGTGCCACAAGGGGACAGGGGGCTGCTGAAGCTTTCTTT; CDR3 protein: CATRGQGAAEAFF; V gene: TRBV24-1; clone size: NA; J gene: TRBJ1-1; D gene: TRBD1
CDR3 DNA: TGTGCCAGTAGTATAGGGTGGCTAGCGGGAGCCAAAAACATTCAGTACTTC; CDR3 protein: CASSIGWLAGAKNIQYF; V gene: TRBV19; clone size: NA; J gene: TRBJ2-4; D gene: TRBD2
CDR3 DNA: TGCGCCAGCAGCCTACAGCTGAACCTGAACACTGAAGCTTTCTTT; CDR3 protein: CASSLQLNLNTEAFF; V gene: TRBV5-1; clone size: NA; J gene: TRBJ1-1; D gene: NA
CDR3 DNA: TGTGCCAGCAAGTTGATCGGGACAGGGGTAGAGGAGCAGTACTTC; CDR3 protein: CASKLIGTGVEEQYF; V gene: TRBV6-5; clone size: NA; J gene: TRBJ2-7; D gene: TRBD1
CDR3 DNA: TGTGCCAGCAGTTTATCTCTTTTGCAGCCCCAGCATTTT; CDR3 protein: CASSLSLLQPQHF; V gene: TRBV28; clone size: few; J gene: TRBJ1-5; D gene: NA
CDR3 DNA: TGTGCCAGCTCACCACCCTGGCAGAACACCGGGGAGCTGTTTTTT; CDR3 protein: CASSPPWQNTGELFF; V gene: TRBV18; clone size: NA; J gene: TRBJ2-2; D gene: NA
CDR3 DNA: TGTGCCAGCAGTTTAGAAAGCCTTTCCTACGAGCAGTACTTC; CDR3 protein: CASSLESLSYEQYF; V gene: TRBV7-9; clone size: few; J gene: TRBJ2-7; D gene: NA
CDR3 DNA: TGTGCCAGCAGCTTGGGACAGGGGCAGAATCAGCCCCAGCATTTT; CDR3 protein: CASSLGQGQNQPQHF; V gene: TRBV7-2; clone size: NA; J gene: TRBJ1-5; D gene: TRBD1
CDR3 DNA: TGTGCCAGCAGTTTATCCCGACTAGCGGTAAACACCGGGGAGCTGTTTTTT; CDR3 protein: CASSLSRLAVNTGELFF; V gene: TRBV27; clone size: NA; J gene: TRBJ2-2; D gene: TRBD2
CDR3 DNA: TGTGCCAGCAGTTTATCGATGGGCAACTCCTACAATGAGCAGTTCTTC; CDR3 protein: CASSLSMGNSYNEQFF; V gene: TRBV27; clone size: NA; J gene: TRBJ2-1; D gene: NA
CDR3 DNA: TGCAGCGCCCTGGGACAGGGGGCATGGTACGAGCAGTACTTC; CDR3 protein: CSALGQGAWYEQYF; V gene: TRBV29-1; clone size: once; J gene: TRBJ2-7; D gene: TRBD1
CDR3 DNA: TGTGCCAGCACCTCACTAGCGGGCTCCTACAATGAGCAGTTCTTC; CDR3 protein: CASTSLAGSYNEQFF; V gene: TRBV6-5; clone size: NA; J gene: TRBJ2-1; D gene: TRBD2
CDR3 DNA: TGCGCCAGCAGCCCCCCCGGGGTAGGGCGCACAGATACGCAGTATTTT; CDR3 protein: CASSPPGVGRTDTQYF; V gene: TRBV5-1; clone size: NA; J gene: TRBJ2-3; D gene: NA
CDR3 DNA: TGTGCCAGCAGCCCCCATGCCCCCGACAGGCTCTCCTACAATGAGCAGTTCTTC; CDR3 protein: CASSPHAPDRLSYNEQFF; V gene: TRBV3-1/TRBV3-2; clone size: NA; J gene: TRBJ2-1; D gene: NA
CDR3 DNA: TGTGCCACCAGTGATTTGACAGGGGGGCGGGAGACCCAGTACTTC; CDR3 protein: CATSDLTGGRETQYF; V gene: TRBV24-1; clone size: NA; J gene: TRBJ2-5; D gene: TRBD1
CDR3 DNA: TGTGCCAGCAGGGGCCTCACTAATGAGCAGTTCTTC; CDR3 protein: CASRGLTNEQFF; V gene: TRBV12-3/TRBV12-4; clone size: NA; J gene: TRBJ2-1; D gene: NA
CDR3 DNA: TGTGCCAGCAGCAGTAGCCTCGGAAACCCAGATACGCAGTATTTT; CDR3 protein: CASSSSLGNPDTQYF; V gene: TRBV9; clone size: NA; J gene: TRBJ2-3; D gene: NA
CDR3 DNA: TGTGCCAGCAGTGTAGGGGGACAGCACTACGAGCAGTACTTC; CDR3 protein: CASSVGGQHYEQYF; V gene: TRBV27; clone size: NA; J gene: TRBJ2-7; D gene: TRBD1
CDR3 DNA: TGCAGCGTTGAAGCGACGGGGTTACGCCAAGAGACCCAGTACTTC; CDR3 protein: CSVEATGLRQETQYF; V gene: TRBV29-1; clone size: NA; J gene: TRBJ2-5; D gene: NA
CDR3 DNA: TGTGCCAGCAGCCCACAAGGGCTAGGGGTGGAGACCCAGTACTTC; CDR3 protein: CASSPQGLGVETQYF; V gene: TRBV7-9; clone size: few; J gene: TRBJ2-5; D gene: NA
CDR3 DNA: TGTGCCAGCAGCAGGGACATCTCATTAGCCAAAAACATTCAGTACTTC; CDR3 protein: CASSRDISLAKNIQYF; V gene: TRBV28; clone size: NA; J gene: TRBJ2-4; D gene: NA
CDR3 DNA: TGTGCCAGCAAGCTCGGTGGACTAGCGAAAGGCTCCTACAATGAGCAGTTCTTC; CDR3 protein: CASKLGGLAKGSYNEQFF; V gene: TRBV25-1; clone size: NA; J gene: TRBJ2-1; D gene: TRBD2
CDR3 DNA: TGTGCCAGCAGCTTAGTGGACAAGGACATTCAGTACTTC; CDR3 protein: CASSLVDKDIQYF; V gene: TRBV7-2; clone size: NA; J gene: TRBJ2-4; D gene: NA
CDR3 DNA: TGTGCCACCAGCAGAGGTCAACAGGGGTTCGGGGACAATGAGCAGTTCTTC; CDR3 protein: CATSRGQQGFGDNEQFF; V gene: TRBV15; clone size: NA; J gene: TRBJ2-1; D gene: TRBD1
CDR3 DNA: TGTGCCAGCAGCAAAAGGGAGGGACAGGGGGCATGGTACGAGCAGTACTTC; CDR3 protein: CASSKREGQGAWYEQYF; V gene: TRBV21-1; clone size: NA; J gene: TRBJ2-7; D gene: NA
CDR3 DNA: TGTGCCAGTAGTAGAGGGCAGGAGGGTAACACTGAAGCTTTCTTT; CDR3 protein: CASSRGQEGNTEAFF; V gene: TRBV19; clone size: NA; J gene: TRBJ1-1; D gene: NA